This TCR beta chain was recovered during a study of T cells in localized non-small cell lung cancer. The CDR3 contains 14 residues. J lost 6 bases, V lost 1 base, and 3 bases had no gene match. Germline CDR1 SEHNR, CDR2 FQNEAQ (reference sequence). Some clones are missing from TCRdb's copy, which holds only in-frame ones; the method was immunoSEQ multiplex PCR. The table lists tens of thousands of clones, about 88% of them singletons. V gene TRBV7-9 combines with J gene TRBJ1-2, with 9 bases that match TRBD1. The source of this sequence is a woman aged 35 to 75 with stage I squamous cell lung carcinoma. The sequencing here drew on peripheral blood, taken before any cancer treatment. CDR3 region: CASSLVGQGHGYTF. The CDR3, as DNA: TGTGCCAGCAGCTTAGTGGGACAGGGCCATGGCTACACCTTC.